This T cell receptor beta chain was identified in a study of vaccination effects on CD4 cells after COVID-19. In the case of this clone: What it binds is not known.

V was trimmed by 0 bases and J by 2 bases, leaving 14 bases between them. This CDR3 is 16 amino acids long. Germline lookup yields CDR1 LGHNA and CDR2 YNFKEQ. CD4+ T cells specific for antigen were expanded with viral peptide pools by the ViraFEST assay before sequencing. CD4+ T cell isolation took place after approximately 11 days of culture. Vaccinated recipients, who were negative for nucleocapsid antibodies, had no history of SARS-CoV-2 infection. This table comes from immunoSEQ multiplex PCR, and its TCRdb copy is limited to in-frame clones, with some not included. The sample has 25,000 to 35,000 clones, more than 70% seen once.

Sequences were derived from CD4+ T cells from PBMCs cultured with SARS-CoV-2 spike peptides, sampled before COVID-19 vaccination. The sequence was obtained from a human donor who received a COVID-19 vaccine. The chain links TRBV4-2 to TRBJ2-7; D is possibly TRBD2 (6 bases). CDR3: CASSQEVGGPTYEQYF. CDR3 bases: TGTGCCAGCAGCCAAGAGGTGGGAGGACCTACCTACGAGCAGTACTTC.